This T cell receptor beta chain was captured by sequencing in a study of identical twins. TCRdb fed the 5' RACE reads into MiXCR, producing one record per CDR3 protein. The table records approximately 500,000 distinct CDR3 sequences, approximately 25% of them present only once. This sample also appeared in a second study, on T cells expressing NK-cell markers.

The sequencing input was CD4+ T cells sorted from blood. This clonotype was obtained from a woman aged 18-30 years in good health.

This chain's CDR3 is CASSPGGVTKNTEAFF. CDR3 DNA sequence: TGTGCCAGCAGCCCAGGGGGGGTTACTAAGAACACTGAAGCTTTCTTT. This chain connects TRBV6-1 to TRBJ1-1; 7 bases align to TRBD1. Germline V gene data show CDR1 as MNHNS and CDR2 as SASEGT. J lost 1 base, V lost 6 bases, and 11 bases had no gene match. The CDR3 runs 16 residues.